This is a list of T cell receptor beta chains from one sample in a study of blood T cells in healthy people across ages. TCRdb passed the 5' RACE reads through MiXCR, listing each CDR3 protein once. The sample gives approximately 730,000 distinct CDR3 sequences, approximately 53% of which show up once; roughly two fifths is in the top ten. The specimen sequenced was blood. These receptors were collected from a man older than 75 in good health. Both conserved end residues are part of each CDR3. A D gene is named only where the DNA matches it firmly. The size of a clone is reported for some rows only, either as once, few or many, or as a class for expanded clones.

TRBJ2-4 - - TRBV25-1 TGTGCCAGCAGTGAATGTGGGGGGACCATTCAGTACTTC CASSECGGTIQYF
TRBJ1-2 - few TRBV3-1 TGTGCCAGCAGCCAAGATGGCGCAGGGAGCGGCTACACCTTC CASSQDGAGSGYTF
TRBJ2-5 - - TRBV5-1 - CASSLDSYGYTFAAGGPVTQYF
TRBJ2-3 - - TRBV5-6 TGTGCCAGCAGCCCATGGGCGGGAGATACGCAGTATTTT CASSPWAGDTQYF
TRBJ2-5 - - TRBV5-1 TGCGCCAGCAGCGGGGGGGCGTTGTTGGAGACCCAGTACTTC CASSGGALLETQYF
TRBJ2-4 - - TRBV7-8 TGTGCCAGCAGCCTGGCAGGGAGTGTTCGAAACATTCAGTACTTC CASSLAGSVRNIQYF
TRBJ1-1 - - TRBV29-1 TGCAGCGTCCATCCAGAGGTCACTGAAGCTTTCTTT CSVHPEVTEAFF
TRBJ2-3 TRBD2 - TRBV20-1 TGCAGTGCCCTACGGACTAGCGCCAGCACAGATACGCAGTATTTT CSALRTSASTDTQYF
TRBJ1-2 - - TRBV29-1 TGCAGCGCCAAAGAAGACTATGGCTACACCTTC CSAKEDYGYTF
TRBJ2-5 TRBD1 - TRBV29-1 TGCAGCGTGCGGGACAGGGGAATCTACAATGAGCAGTACTTC CSVRDRGIYNEQYF
TRBJ2-5 - - TRBV12-3/TRBV12-4 TGTGCCAGCAGCCCCGGGACCCAGTACTTC CASSPGTQYF
TRBJ2-5 TRBD2 - TRBV20-1 TGCAGTGCTAGGCCCCCTCTAGCGGGGCTCCAAGAGACCCAGTACTTC CSARPPLAGLQETQYF
TRBJ2-6 - - TRBV5-6 TGTGCCAGCAGCTTAGCAGGGAGGGGGGCCAACGTCCTGACTTTC CASSLAGRGANVLTF
TRBJ2-1 - - TRBV10-3 TGTGCCATTAAGCCCGATAGCGGCAACTACAATGAGCAGTTCTTC CAIKPDSGNYNEQFF
TRBJ2-2 - once TRBV29-1 TGCAGCGTTGACCAACAGGGTGCCGGGGAGCTGTTTTTT CSVDQQGAGELFF
TRBJ2-4 - many TRBV30 TGTGCCTGGAGGGCCCAGAATCTAGGCAAAAACATTCAGTACTTC CAWRAQNLGKNIQYF